This entry lists 7 T cell receptor beta chains sequenced from one sample in a study of T-cell memory formation after mild COVID-19 listed by TCRdb under 2021. The library was built by means of 5' RACE. Reads for this sample came from an Illumina NovaSeq 6000. Through fastp at Q25 and MiXCR, TCRdb rebuilt clones from the public reads, retaining in-frame beta chains. CDR3 protein sequences are deduplicated, and each keeps its most common genes and DNA. The sample records fewer than 200,000 distinct CDR3 sequences, roughly 23% of which are singletons. 20% to 25% of the sample goes to the ten largest clones. Sequences were obtained from PBMCs or a T cell subset sorted from them (not recorded which). The receptors come from an adult woman who had mild COVID-19 (a few samples of this study predate the infection). The sample titles of this study are shuffled in the database, so cell type and time point are left out; the donor was told from shared clones.

The chain recombines TRBV7-9 with TRBJ2-7; D not certain. The CDR3 is made up of 15 amino acids. Germline values: CDR1 SEHNR, CDR2 FQNEAQ (reference sequence). The V end lost 4 bases, the J end lost 0 bases, and 13 bases lay between the germline ends. In nucleotides, the CDR3 is TGTGCCAGCAGCTCCCCGAGACAACGCTCCTACGAGCAGTACTTC. This sequence encodes CASSSPRQRSYEQYF.

V gene TRBV29-1 combines with J gene TRBJ1-2, with D perhaps TRBD1 (6 bases). The V gene's germline CDR1 is SQVTM and CDR2 ANQGSEA. The length of the CDR3 is 14 residues. The germline V and J ends were trimmed by 6 bases and 2 bases, with 16 bases remaining between them. The CDR3 DNA sequence: TGCAGCGTGCACCCCTCGGACAGAAACTATGGCTACACCTTC. Translation: CSVHPSDRNYGYTF.

The V call is TRBV5-1, the J call TRBJ2-3, with TRBD1 matching 8 bases. Trimming took 4 bases from V and 4 from J; bases not matched to a gene: 5. CDR1 and CDR2 (germline): SGHRS, YFSETQ. CDR3 length: 14 residues. The CDR3 coding sequence is TGCGCCAGCAGCCTTGGACAGGGATCAGATACGCAGTATTTT. Translating gives CASSLGQGSDTQYF.

This chain uses TRBV20-1 with TRBJ2-1; weak D call: TRBD1 (6 bases). The CDR3 consists of 13 residues. Trimming cost V 5 bases and J 4 bases, with 12 bases left between them. Germline lookup yields CDR1 DFQATT and CDR2 SNEGSKA (reference sequence). This CDR3 reads CSALDRLYNEQFF. The CDR3 DNA follows: TGCAGTGCTCTTGACAGGCTATACAATGAGCAGTTCTTC.

The V gene is TRBV7-2, the J gene TRBJ1-2, with D possibly TRBD1 on 5 matching bases. The germline gives CDR1 SGHTA, CDR2 FQGNSA. V was cut by 0 bases and J by 3 bases, with 8 bases left in between. CDR3 size: 14 residues. Here the CDR3 reads CASSLAREHYGYTF. The CDR3 DNA reads as TGTGCCAGCAGCTTAGCCAGGGAACACTATGGCTACACCTTC.

This clonotype was detected only a few times. CDR3: CASSLASPGGEQYF. The CDR3, as DNA: TGTGCCAGCAGTTTAGCGTCCCCAGGAGGCGAGCAGTACTTC. V gene TRBV12-3 or TRBV12-4 combines with J gene TRBJ2-7; TRBD2 might be the D (5 bases). The length of the CDR3 is 14 residues. The V gene lost 0 bases and the J gene lost 6 bases, with 12 bases spanning the gap.

CDR3 amino acids: CASSQEGAGEEDTQYF. The CDR3, as DNA: TGTGCCAGCAGCCAAGAAGGGGCGGGTGAGGAGGATACGCAGTATTTT. The chain carries TRBV3-1 and TRBJ2-3; D assignment may be TRBD1 or TRBD2 (5 bases each). This CDR3 comprises 16 residues. V was cut by 0 bases and J by 6 bases, with 16 bases left in between. Germline CDR1 LGHDT, CDR2 YNNKEL (reference sequence).